Listed below are T cell receptor beta chains from one sample, sequenced in a study of cytomegalovirus exposure and HLA in healthy donors. Assay used: immunoSEQ multiplex PCR; TCRdb lists only in-frame clones, some missing. The data hold around 350,000 clones, with 75% to 90% observed a single time. Sequences were obtained from PBMCs. The receptors come from a woman aged 18-29 years in good health and CMV-seronegative. Both conserved end residues are part of each CDR3. D genes are given only for firm matches. Part of the rows lack a size; the others show once, few, many or a class for expanded clones.

>.|TRBV4-1|.|TRBJ1-2
CASSQEGRAPRGYTF
TGCGCCAGCAGCCAAGAAGGCAGGGCGCCGAGGGGCTACACCTTC
>.|TRBV29-1|TRBD1|TRBJ1-2
CSVEEGYRQGLGYTF
TGCAGCGTTGAAGAGGGCTACCGACAGGGTCTTGGCTACACCTTC
>few|TRBV5-1|.|TRBJ2-7
CASSPGYEQYF
TGCGCCAGCAGCCCGGGTTACGAGCAGTACTTC
>.|TRBV2|.|TRBJ2-2
CASSGTSTGELFF
TGTGCCAGCAGTGGGACAAGTACCGGGGAGCTGTTTTTT
>.|TRBV6-5|.|TRBJ1-1
CASSSPGGGNTEAFF
TGTGCCAGCAGTTCCCCCGGCGGGGGGAACACTGAAGCTTTCTTT
>.|TRBV5-4|TRBD2|TRBJ2-1
CASSTGTRSYNEQFF
TGTGCCAGCAGCACCGGGACTAGAAGCTACAATGAGCAGTTCTTC
>.|TRBV27|TRBD1|TRBJ2-1
CASSFGQGEEFF
TGTGCCAGCAGTTTTGGACAGGGAGAGGAGTTCTTC
>.|TRBV5-6|TRBD2|TRBJ2-5
CASSLIAGEETQYF
TGTGCCAGCAGTCTTATAGCGGGGGAAGAGACCCAGTACTTC
>.|TRBV7-3|.|TRBJ2-1
CASSLMAGSYNEQFF
TGTGCCAGCAGCTTAATGGCTGGTTCCTACAATGAGCAGTTCTTC
>once|TRBV6-5|.|TRBJ1-1
CASSYSQNTEAFF
TGTGCCAGCAGTTACTCTCAGAACACTGAAGCTTTCTTT
>.|TRBV27|TRBD2|TRBJ2-1
CASGSGPGHNEQFF
TGTGCCAGCGGTAGCGGGCCGGGACACAATGAGCAGTTCTTC
>.|TRBV6-1|.|TRBJ2-7
CASSEDLGVISYEQYF
TGTGCCAGCAGTGAAGATCTAGGGGTGATCTCCTACGAGCAGTACTTC
>.|TRBV27|TRBD2|TRBJ2-5
CASSPFSPGGETQYF
TGTGCCAGCAGCCCGTTTAGCCCGGGGGGAGAGACCCAGTACTTC
>.|TRBV28|.|TRBJ2-7
CASSLYAYEQYF
TGTGCCAGCAGTCTCTATGCCTACGAGCAGTACTTC
>.|TRBV5-1|TRBD1|TRBJ2-1
CASSSTTGKNNEQFF
TGCGCCAGCAGCTCGACGACAGGGAAGAACAATGAGCAGTTCTTC
>.|TRBV30|.|TRBJ1-6
CAWSVRGNSPLHF
TGTGCCTGGAGTGTAAGGGGCAATTCACCCCTCCACTTT
>.|TRBV7-2|.|TRBJ2-3
CASSPKTADTQYF
TGTGCCAGCAGCCCCAAAACCGCGGATACGCAGTATTTT
>.|TRBV7-8|TRBD1|TRBJ2-7
CASSAPGQGKEQYF
TGTGCCAGCAGCGCGCCCGGACAGGGTAAGGAGCAGTACTTC
>.|TRBV19|TRBD1|TRBJ2-1
CASKQGAGPNEQFF
TGTGCCAGTAAGCAGGGGGCCGGCCCGAACGAGCAGTTCTTC
>.|TRBV7-7|TRBD1|TRBJ1-5
CASSLADRKSGNQPQHF
TGTGCCAGCAGCTTAGCGGACAGGAAAAGTGGCAATCAGCCCCAGCATTTT
>.|TRBV28|.|TRBJ1-1
CASSYSTEAFF
TGTGCCAGCAGTTACTCCACTGAAGCTTTCTTT
>.|TRBV11-2|.|TRBJ2-5
CASSLRGETQYF
TGTGCCAGCAGCCTCCGTGGCGAGACCCAGTACTTC
>.|TRBV5-1|TRBD1|TRBJ1-1
CASSLGTGWTEAFF
TGCGCCAGCAGCTTGGGGACAGGGTGGACTGAAGCTTTCTTT
>.|TRBV9|.|TRBJ2-3
CASSVTIAINTQYF
TGTGCCAGCAGCGTGACCATAGCGATAAATACGCAGTATTTT
>.|TRBV30|.|TRBJ1-1
CAWSVTENTEAFF
TGTGCCTGGAGTGTGACAGAAAACACTGAAGCTTTCTTT
>once|TRBV2|TRBD1|TRBJ1-5
CASKHHDRGSNQPQHF
TGTGCCAGCAAACATCATGACAGGGGTAGCAATCAGCCCCAGCATTTT
>.|TRBV19|TRBD2|TRBJ2-7
CASSSSGGTSHEQYF
TGTGCCAGTAGTTCAAGCGGGGGTACCTCCCACGAGCAGTACTTC
>.|TRBV7-9|.|TRBJ2-3
CASGSLRDTQYF
TGTGCCAGCGGTTCCTTGAGGGATACGCAGTATTTT
>.|TRBV5-1|TRBD1|TRBJ1-1
CASRHSPTGSNTEAFF
TGCGCCAGCAGACATAGCCCGACAGGGTCGAACACTGAAGCTTTCTTT
>.|TRBV10-2|.|TRBJ2-3
CASRGGTQYF
TGCGCCAGCAGAGGGGGTACGCAGTATTTT
>.|TRBV19|TRBD1|TRBJ1-2
CASNQGARGYTF
TGTGCCAGTAACCAGGGGGCGCGTGGCTACACCTTC
>once|TRBV28|TRBD2|TRBJ2-5
CASRGRTRETQYF
TGTGCCAGCAGGGGGCGGACTAGGGAGACCCAGTACTTC
>.|TRBV28|.|TRBJ1-5
CASSRGAGNQPQHF
TGTGCCAGCAGTCGGGGGGCAGGCAATCAGCCCCAGCATTTT
>.|TRBV30|.|TRBJ2-7
CAYGGYEQYF
TGTGCCTACGGGGGTTACGAGCAGTACTTC
>.|TRBV10-1|TRBD1|TRBJ1-6
CASSESGRGSPLHF
TGCGCCAGCAGTGAGTCGGGCAGGGGGTCACCCCTCCACTTT
>once|TRBV6-1|.|TRBJ1-5
CASTLRDSVNQPQHF
TGTGCCAGCACCCTGAGGGATTCCGTAAATCAGCCCCAGCATTTT
>.|TRBV25-1|.|TRBJ2-1
CASSESSLYNEQFF
TGTGCCAGCAGTGAATCGAGCCTATACAATGAGCAGTTCTTC